Sequencing of this TCR beta chain was carried out in a study of identical twins. This clonotype occurred a few times. CDR1 DFQATT and CDR2 SNEGSKA come from the germline V gene (reference sequence). Deletions cut 6 bases from V and 11 bases from J, with 26 bases between. The CDR3 covers 14 residues. TCRdb passed the 5' RACE reads through MiXCR, listing each CDR3 protein once. This table holds 500,000 or so distinct CDR3 sequences, approximately 22% found once. This sample also appeared in a second study, on T cells expressing NK-cell markers.

V is TRBV20-1 and J is TRBJ2-7, with D tentatively TRBD2 (5 bases). Sequenced input: CD4+ T cells sorted from blood. The clonotype was recovered from a woman between 18 and 29 years old in good health. The CDR3 DNA reads TGCAGTGCAAGGCCCGTCGAGATAGGAGGTACAGAGTACTTC. Translating it yields CSARPVEIGGTEYF.